A selection of T cell receptor beta chains follows, all from one sample in a study of blood T cell repertoires in COVID-19. Sequencing was performed with immunoSEQ multiplex PCR; in TCRdb, only in-frame clones are kept and a portion is missing. The sample holds approximately 360,000 clones, over 75% seen once. Sequencing used PBMCs or T cells enriched from blood (not recorded which). The receptor set was obtained from a woman younger than 45 with acute COVID-19. Each CDR3 is given with its conserved first and last residue. D genes are given only for firm matches. Some rows mark clone size as missing; the rest say once, few, many or name a class of expanded clone.

TRBV6-5	NA	NA	TRBJ2-7	TGTGCCAGCAGCGACCGACGGGTTTTGTACGAGCAGTACTTC	CASSDRRVLYEQYF
TRBV5-6	TRBD1	NA	TRBJ1-2	TGTGCCAGCAGCGGTACCGGGACAGGGAGCTTAAACTATGGCTACACCTTC	CASSGTGTGSLNYGYTF
TRBV30	TRBD1	NA	TRBJ1-2	TGTGCCGCCGGGACAGGGGCGCTTGGCTACACCTTC	CAAGTGALGYTF
TRBV13	NA	NA	TRBJ1-2	TGTGCCAGCAGCTTAGGCCGATTCTTAGGAGACTATGGCTACACCTTC	CASSLGRFLGDYGYTF
TRBV3-1/TRBV3-2	NA	NA	TRBJ1-3	TGTGCCAGCAGCCCCGGGATGGACACCATATATTTT	CASSPGMDTIYF
TRBV6-5	NA	NA	TRBJ1-3	TGTGCCAGCACAGGGGAATTTGGAAACACCATATATTTT	CASTGEFGNTIYF
TRBV7-9	NA	NA	TRBJ1-1	TGTGCCAGCAGCTTAGTTCCCAGACAGGACACTGAAGCTTTCTTT	CASSLVPRQDTEAFF
TRBV7-2	TRBD2	NA	TRBJ2-5	TGTGCCAGCAGCTTAGAACCAGGACTAGCGGGGGGGCCCCAGGAGACCCAGTACTTC	CASSLEPGLAGGPQETQYF
TRBV4-2	NA	NA	TRBJ1-2	TGTGCCAGCAGCCAACAGAACTATGGCTACACCTTC	CASSQQNYGYTF
TRBV2	NA	NA	TRBJ1-2	TGTGCCAGCAGGGAAGACAGCCGGGGGGGCTATGGCTACACCTTC	CASREDSRGGYGYTF
TRBV11-3	TRBD2	NA	TRBJ2-1	TGTGCCAGCAGCCCTAGACTAGCGGGGGGCTCCTACAATGAGCAGTTCTTC	CASSPRLAGGSYNEQFF
TRBV18	TRBD1	NA	TRBJ2-6	TGTGCCAGCTCACCGGGGACAGGGAACTCTGGGGCCAACGTCCTGACTTTC	CASSPGTGNSGANVLTF
TRBV7-3	TRBD1	NA	TRBJ1-4	TGTGCCAGCAGCCGGACAGGGTTCGGTAATGAAAAACTGTTTTTT	CASSRTGFGNEKLFF
TRBV5-8	NA	NA	TRBJ1-1	TGTGCCAGCAGCTTTGGTAGAGGGTTCACTGAAGCTTTCTTT	CASSFGRGFTEAFF
TRBV7-6	NA	NA	TRBJ1-3	TGTGCCAGCAGACCTACTGCTAGCTCTGGAAACACCATATATTTT	CASRPTASSGNTIYF
TRBV18	NA	NA	TRBJ1-4	TGTGCCAGCTCACCACAGCAGGGGACTAATGAAAAACTGTTTTTT	CASSPQQGTNEKLFF
TRBV24-1	TRBD1	once	TRBJ1-2	TGTGCCACCAGTGATTCAGGGGGCGCAACCGATGGCTACACCTTC	CATSDSGGATDGYTF